This T cell receptor (beta chain) was captured in a study of tumor and adjacent non-tumor tissue in lung cancer. Study in general: The cohort had around twelve adenocarcinoma, 2 squamous cell and 1 small cell patients. Samples averaged about 4.3 million productive TCRbeta reads each.

Overall study results and limits: Tumor TCR diversity, when higher, was linked to shorter survival.

A note on this clonotype: What it binds is unknown.

V lost 1 base and J 4 bases, leaving 19 bases between the germline ends. Germline CDR1 is LGHNA and CDR2 is YSLEER. The CDR3 runs to 17 residues. RNA was extracted from bulk tissue without any cell sorting. Chemotherapy-naive patients with new lung cancer underwent thoracic surgery in China, August–November 2014. The library came from three nested PCR rounds adapted from ARM-PCR protocols. Via MiXCR, TCRdb re-called the multiplex PCR reads, giving one row per CDR3 protein. Here the sample spans some 100,000 distinct CDR3 sequences, roughly 80% being singletons. The sequence came from an older woman with non-small cell lung cancer. The source material was lung tumor tissue. The chain carries TRBV4-3 and TRBJ1-1, with D perhaps TRBD1 (5 bases). The CDR3 coding sequence is TGCGCCAGCAGCCAAGCATGGACGGGGGTAGTGGGCACTGAAGCTTTCTTT. It yields the protein CASSQAWTGVVGTEAFF.